The clone carrying this T cell receptor beta chain was detected many times. Amplification yielded TCR beta CDR3 regions, with RNA transcripts as the source. Researchers ran a first-round RT-PCR on the TCR CDR3 using the HTBI primer set. TCRdb reprocessed the multiplex PCR reads via MiXCR and lists one record per CDR3 protein. This repertoire shows around 300,000 distinct CDR3 sequences, about an eighth found once; its top ten account for 7.9%. Graves' hyperthyroidism was deemed stable absent ophthalmopathy progression within 18 months. Newly diagnosed patients aged 18 to 65 had hyperthyroidism of under 2 months' duration. Uncontrolled infection, other autoimmune disease, pregnancy or lactation disqualified patients from enrolment. It was approximately 9.4 ml of fresh peripheral blood that supplied the PBMCs. These data are taken from a study of T cells in Graves' hyperthyroidism and ophthalmopathy.

This CDR3 has 13 amino acids. Germline CDR1 is DFQATT and CDR2 is SNEGSKA (reference sequence). V was pared by 1 base and J by 8 bases, with 5 bases of the junction left unmatched. The sample taken for sequencing was blood. The chain is built from TRBV20-1 and TRBJ1-2; 9 positions match TRBD1. The origin of this receptor is a woman aged 40 to 50 with Graves' hyperthyroidism. For the CDR3, the DNA is TGCAGTGCTAGAGCCTGGGACAGGGACGGCTACACCTTC. This gives the protein CSARAWDRDGYTF.